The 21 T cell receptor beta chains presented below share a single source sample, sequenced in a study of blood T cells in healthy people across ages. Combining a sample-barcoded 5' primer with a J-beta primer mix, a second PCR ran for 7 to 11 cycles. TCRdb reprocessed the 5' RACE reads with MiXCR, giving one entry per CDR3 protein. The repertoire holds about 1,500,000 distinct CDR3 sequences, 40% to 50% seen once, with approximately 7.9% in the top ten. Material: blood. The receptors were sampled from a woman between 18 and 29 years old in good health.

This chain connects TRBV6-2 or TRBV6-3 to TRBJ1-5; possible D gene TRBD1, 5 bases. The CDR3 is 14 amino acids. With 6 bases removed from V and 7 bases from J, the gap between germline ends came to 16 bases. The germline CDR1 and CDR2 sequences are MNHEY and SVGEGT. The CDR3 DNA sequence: TGTGCCAGCAGAGAGCGGGACTTTATGCAGCCCCAGCATTTT. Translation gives CASRERDFMQPQHF.

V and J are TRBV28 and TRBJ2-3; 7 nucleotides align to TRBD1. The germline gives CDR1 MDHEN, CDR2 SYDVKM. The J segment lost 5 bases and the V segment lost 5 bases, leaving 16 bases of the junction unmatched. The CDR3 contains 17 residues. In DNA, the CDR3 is TGTGCCAGCAGTCCGTCTGACCCTGGACAGGTTGGAGATACGCAGTATTTT. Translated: CASSPSDPGQVGDTQYF.

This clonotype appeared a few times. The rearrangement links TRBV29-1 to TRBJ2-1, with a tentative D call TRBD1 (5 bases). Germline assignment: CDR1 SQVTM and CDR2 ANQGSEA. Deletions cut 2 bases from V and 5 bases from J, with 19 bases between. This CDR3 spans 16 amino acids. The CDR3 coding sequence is TGCAGCGTTGAATCCGGAACAGGTGGTCTCCACAATGAGCAGTTCTTC. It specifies CSVESGTGGLHNEQFF.

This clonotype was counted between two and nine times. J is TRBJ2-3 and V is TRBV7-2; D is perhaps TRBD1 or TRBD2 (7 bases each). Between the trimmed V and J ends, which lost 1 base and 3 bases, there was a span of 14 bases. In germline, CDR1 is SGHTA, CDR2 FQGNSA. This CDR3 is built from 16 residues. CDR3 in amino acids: CASSLGARGGTDTQYF. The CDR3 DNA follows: TGTGCCAGCAGCTTAGGTGCCAGGGGGGGAACAGATACGCAGTATTTT.

For the CDR3, the DNA is TGTGCCAGCCGAGCTCCGGGGAAGGTGCTCGAGCAGTACTTC. Encoded protein: CASRAPGKVLEQYF. The chain links TRBV12-3 or TRBV12-4 to TRBJ2-5; TRBD2 might be the D (5 bases). The closer fit of TRBJ2-7 to the DNA end suggests the J call may be wrong. The length of the CDR3 is 14 residues.

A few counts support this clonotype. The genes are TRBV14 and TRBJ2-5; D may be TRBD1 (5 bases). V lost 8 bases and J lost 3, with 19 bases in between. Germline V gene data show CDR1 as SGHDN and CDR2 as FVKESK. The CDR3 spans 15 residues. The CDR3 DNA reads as TGTGCCAGCCCCCTCCAAGGGGAAGAAAAAGAGACCCAGTACTTC. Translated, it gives CASPLQGEEKETQYF. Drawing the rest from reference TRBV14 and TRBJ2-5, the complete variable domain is EAGVTQFPSHSVIEKGQTVTLRCDPISGHDNLYWYRRVMGKEIKFLLHFVKESKQDESGMPNNRFLAERTGGTYSTLKVQPAELEDSGVYFCASPLQGEEKETQYFGPGTRLLVL.

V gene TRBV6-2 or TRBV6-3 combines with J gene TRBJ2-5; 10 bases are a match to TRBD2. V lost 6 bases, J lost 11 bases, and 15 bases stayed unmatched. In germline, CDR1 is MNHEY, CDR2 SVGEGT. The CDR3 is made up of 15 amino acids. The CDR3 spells CASRPSGLALDEQYF. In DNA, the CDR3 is TGTGCCAGCAGGCCTTCGGGACTAGCGCTCGATGAGCAGTACTTC.

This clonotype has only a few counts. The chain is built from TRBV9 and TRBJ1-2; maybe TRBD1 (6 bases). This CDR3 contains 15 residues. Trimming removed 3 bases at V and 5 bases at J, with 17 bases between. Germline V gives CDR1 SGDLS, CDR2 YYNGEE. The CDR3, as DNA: TGTGCCAGCAGCGGGTACCAGGACAGCTATTATGGCTACACCTTC. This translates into CASSGYQDSYYGYTF.

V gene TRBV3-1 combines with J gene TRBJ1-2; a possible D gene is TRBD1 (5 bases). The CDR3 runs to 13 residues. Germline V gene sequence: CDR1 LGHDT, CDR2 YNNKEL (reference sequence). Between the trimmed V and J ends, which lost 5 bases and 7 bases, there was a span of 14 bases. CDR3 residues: CASSREGAVGYTF. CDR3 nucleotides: TGTGCCAGCAGCAGAGAAGGGGCGGTTGGCTACACCTTC.

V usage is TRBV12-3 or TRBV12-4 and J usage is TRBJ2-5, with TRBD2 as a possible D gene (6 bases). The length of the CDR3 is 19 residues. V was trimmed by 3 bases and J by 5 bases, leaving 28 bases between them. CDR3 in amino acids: CASSFLHGRSAGFGETQYF. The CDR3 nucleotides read TGTGCCAGCAGTTTTCTTCACGGCCGATCCGCGGGGTTTGGGGAGACCCAGTACTTC.

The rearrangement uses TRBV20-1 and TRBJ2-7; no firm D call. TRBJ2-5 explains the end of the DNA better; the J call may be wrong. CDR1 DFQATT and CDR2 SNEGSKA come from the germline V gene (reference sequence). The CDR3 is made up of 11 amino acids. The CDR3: CSVRGEETQYF. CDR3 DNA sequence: TGCAGTGTACGAGGTGAAGAGACCCAGTACTTC.

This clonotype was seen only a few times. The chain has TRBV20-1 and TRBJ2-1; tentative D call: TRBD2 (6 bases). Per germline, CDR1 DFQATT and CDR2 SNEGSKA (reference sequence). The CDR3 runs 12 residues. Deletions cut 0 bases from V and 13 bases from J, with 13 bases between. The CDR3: CSARDPRDSQFF. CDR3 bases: TGCAGTGCTAGAGACCCCCGGGACTCCCAGTTCTTC.

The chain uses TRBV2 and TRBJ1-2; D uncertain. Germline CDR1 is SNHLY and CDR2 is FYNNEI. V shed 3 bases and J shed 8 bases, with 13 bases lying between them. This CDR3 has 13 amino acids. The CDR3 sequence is CASSDEEFRGYTF. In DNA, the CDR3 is TGTGCCAGCAGTGACGAAGAGTTCCGCGGCTACACCTTC.

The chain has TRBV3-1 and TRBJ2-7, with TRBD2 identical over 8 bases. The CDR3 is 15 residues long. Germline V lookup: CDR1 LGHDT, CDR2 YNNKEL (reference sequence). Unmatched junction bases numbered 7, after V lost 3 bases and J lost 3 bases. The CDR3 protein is CASSHPGRAGYEQYF. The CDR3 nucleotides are TGTGCCAGCAGCCACCCCGGGAGGGCAGGCTACGAGCAGTACTTC.

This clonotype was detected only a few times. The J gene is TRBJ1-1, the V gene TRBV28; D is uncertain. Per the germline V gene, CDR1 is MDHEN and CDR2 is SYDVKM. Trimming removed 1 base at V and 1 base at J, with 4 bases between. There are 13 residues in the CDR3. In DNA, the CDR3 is TGTGCCAGCAGTTTATTCCAGAACACTGAAGCTTTCTTT. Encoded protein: CASSLFQNTEAFF.

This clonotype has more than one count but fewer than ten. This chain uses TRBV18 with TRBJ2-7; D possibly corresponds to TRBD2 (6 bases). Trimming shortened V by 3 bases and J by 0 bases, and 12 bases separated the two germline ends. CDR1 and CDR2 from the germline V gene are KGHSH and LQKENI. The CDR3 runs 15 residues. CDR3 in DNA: TGTGCCAGCTCACCTCAGGAGGGAAGCTCCTACGAGCAGTACTTC. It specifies CASSPQEGSSYEQYF.

The CDR3 DNA reads TGTGCCAGCAGTCTAAGGGTAGCGGGGGGCCCTACGCAGTATTTT. It codes for CASSLRVAGGPTQYF. This chain connects TRBV12-3 or TRBV12-4 to TRBJ2-3; 10 bases match TRBD2. The V and J ends lost 5 bases and 8 bases, in that order; junction bases with no gene match: 10. The CDR3 is 15 amino acids.

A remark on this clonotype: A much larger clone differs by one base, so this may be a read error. CDR3 sequence (DNA): TGCAGTGCTCCCGTGGACCGCAATGAGCAGTACTTC. Translation: CSAPVDRNEQYF. This rearrangement joins TRBV20-1 to TRBJ2-5; D remains ambiguous. From germline, CDR1 is DFQATT and CDR2 SNEGSKA (reference sequence). The CDR3 totals 12 residues. Trimming stripped 5 bases from V and 11 bases from J, with 18 bases between.

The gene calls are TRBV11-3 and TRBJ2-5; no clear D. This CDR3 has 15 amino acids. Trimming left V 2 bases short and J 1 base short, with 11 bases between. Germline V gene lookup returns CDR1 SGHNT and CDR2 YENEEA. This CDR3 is CASSLSATSQETQYF. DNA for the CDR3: TGTGCCAGCAGCTTATCGGCCACCAGCCAAGAGACCCAGTACTTC.

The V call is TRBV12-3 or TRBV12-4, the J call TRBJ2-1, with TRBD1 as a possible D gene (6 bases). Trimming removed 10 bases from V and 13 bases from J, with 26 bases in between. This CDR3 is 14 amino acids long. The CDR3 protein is CATSVGARGETQFF. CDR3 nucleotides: TGTGCCACCTCGGTGGGGGCCCGAGGAGAGACCCAGTTCTTC.

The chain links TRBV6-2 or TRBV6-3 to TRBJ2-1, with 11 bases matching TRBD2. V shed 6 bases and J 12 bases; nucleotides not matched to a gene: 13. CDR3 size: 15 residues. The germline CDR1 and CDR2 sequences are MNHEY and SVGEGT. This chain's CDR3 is CASRNGLAGRVGQFF. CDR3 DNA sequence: TGTGCCAGCAGGAATGGACTAGCGGGCCGCGTAGGGCAGTTCTTC.